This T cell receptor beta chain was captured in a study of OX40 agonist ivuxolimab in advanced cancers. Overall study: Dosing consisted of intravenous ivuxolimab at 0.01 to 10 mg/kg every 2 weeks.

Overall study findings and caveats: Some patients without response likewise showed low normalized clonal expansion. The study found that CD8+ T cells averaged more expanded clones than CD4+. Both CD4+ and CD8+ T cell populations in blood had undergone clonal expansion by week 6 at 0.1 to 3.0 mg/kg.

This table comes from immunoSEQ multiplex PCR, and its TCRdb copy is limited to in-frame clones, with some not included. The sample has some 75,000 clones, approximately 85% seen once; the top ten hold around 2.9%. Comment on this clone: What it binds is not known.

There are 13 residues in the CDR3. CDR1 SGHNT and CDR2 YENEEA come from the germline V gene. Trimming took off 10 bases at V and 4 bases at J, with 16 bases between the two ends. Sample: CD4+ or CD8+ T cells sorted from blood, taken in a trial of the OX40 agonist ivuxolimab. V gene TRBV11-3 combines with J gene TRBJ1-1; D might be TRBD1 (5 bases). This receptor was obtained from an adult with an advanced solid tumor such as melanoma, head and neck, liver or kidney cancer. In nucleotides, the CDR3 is TGTGCCACCAGTTTTATTGGGGGCACTGAAGCTTTCTTT. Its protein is CATSFIGGTEAFF.